The rows below give T cell receptor beta chains drawn from one sample of a study of CD8 T cells in Susac syndrome. TCRdb reanalysed the immunoSEQ multiplex PCR reads using MiXCR and keeps one entry per CDR3 protein. The table includes 100,000 to 150,000 distinct CDR3 sequences, roughly 93% detected once. Sequenced: CD8+ T cells from PBMCs. Receptors originate from a human donor with multiple sclerosis. Each CDR3 is given without its conserved first and last residue.

V gene	CDR3 protein
TRBV7-9	ASRERDRLNTEAF
TRBV20-1	SANMNTEAF
TRBV29-1	SVGRSGDRRFEAF
TRBV9	ASSLGTGAEQY
TRBV6-2/TRBV6-3	ASSYAGLAGARY
TRBV29-1	SVETGLAGGPESYNEQF
TRBV7-8	ASSLADRVSYEQY
TRBV4-1	ASSQRTGTDNQPQH
TRBV27	ASSFFVSEKLF
TRBV18	ASSTQGSETEEQY
TRBV6-5	ASSYSQGAGEQY
TRBV6-1	ASSPQGSAAKNIQY
TRBV14	ASSSGTSSYNEQF
TRBV11-3	ASSFGLANEQF
TRBV27	ASSLYGTSGYLLYEQY
TRBV9	ASSVDGTGANEQF
TRBV7-9	ASSLVMDSGGTQETQY
TRBV5-1	ASSPGDTSLNQPQH
TRBV3-1	ASSQERRLVNTGELF
TRBV3-1	ASSQDQAGGAGGYT
TRBV7-4	ASSLQVNQPQH
TRBV6-2/TRBV6-3	ASSSDPNSPLH
TRBV4-1	ASSQARGGTEAF
TRBV5-4	ASSLWREVDTQY
TRBV29-1	SVERAELPSEAF
TRBV6-1	ASSEFWTGLLEGSDTQY
TRBV29-1	SVLDRGHTEAF
TRBV4-1	ASSQEGGARPLRQPQH
TRBV4-1	ASSQGGGRGNEKLF
TRBV19	ASLEEASNYGYT
TRBV15	ATSMWGETQY
TRBV25-1	ASSEGLRGQANGYT
TRBV6-6	ASSYTQGRDTQY
TRBV27	ASSWGSPSTDTQY
TRBV20-1	SARDRRSPRSYEQY
TRBV28	ASSLRGTGGWPQH
TRBV27	ATSVGDTQY
TRBV4-1	ASSQGRTGTKNIQY
TRBV7-2	ASSLGDTGELF
TRBV28	ASSSGQGNQPQH
TRBV11-2	ASSLGRGADTQY
TRBV7-9	ASSWGDRDAGYT
TRBV12-3/TRBV12-4	ASRKTGAGNTEAF
TRBV24-1	ATSDPPGGPEQY
TRBV11-2	ASSLGGLEHYEQY
TRBV7-9	ASSGARGILNEQF
TRBV7-9	ASSLTRQGTEVGYT
TRBV20-1	SAREQGKPEAF
TRBV2	ASRRPRQREYQGYT
TRBV7-8	ASSFSPLGRRIDNEQF
TRBV28	ATKWGGTGASYEQY
TRBV13	ASRRQGNSPLH
TRBV12-3/TRBV12-4	ASSFLGRRGPRTGELF
TRBV12-5	ASGLGDSRNQPQH
TRBV3-1	ASSPGQGDNSPLH
TRBV19	ASSIDGGTFSYEQY